Listed below are T cell receptor beta chains from one sample, sequenced in a study of shared clonotypes between healthy human individuals. The protocol was immunoSEQ multiplex PCR, while the TCRdb copy is restricted to in-frame clones and leaves out a portion. The top ten hold about 1.5% of the sample, which has about 960,000 clones, approximately 80% seen once. The sequencing input was memory CD4+ T cells sorted from blood. Every receptor here comes from a man between 18 and 29 years old in good health. CDR3s include the opening cysteine and the closing phenylalanine or tryptophan.

V gene	CDR3 protein
TRBV7-2	CASSLEGGYGNQPQHF
TRBV5-6	CASSWTSGTYEQYF
TRBV4-2	CASSQVSRSEQYF
TRBV6-1	CASSARGGRGYTF
TRBV30	CAWSVLGGSYEQYF
TRBV5-5	CASSLGTVNEKLFF
TRBV6-4	CASRAERVATEAFF
TRBV19	CASSLRGSPLHF
TRBV13	CASSLGLNSPLHF
TRBV7-2	CASSLGTGPYNEQFF
TRBV6-5	CASRLTSRSTDTQYF
TRBV28	CASSAQSDRGHGYTF
TRBV11-2	CASRALAGGPGEQFF
TRBV5-1	CASSLESARGSPLHF
TRBV18	CASSPPSQGNYEQYF
TRBV6-5	CASSYTADSNQPQHF
TRBV4-2	CASSQDLGGGAREQFF
TRBV14	CASSQSSIYNEQFF
TRBV30	CAFAAGGPDTQYF
TRBV6-1	CASSEQGWYGYTF
TRBV4-3	CASSQGFTSYEQYF
TRBV4-1	CASSQEIQGGEQYF
TRBV9	CASSVGRGGTDTQYF
TRBV2	CASSEALDRGREQYF
TRBV27	CASRGTGLTGYGYTF
TRBV4-3	CASSPGQGANEKLFF
TRBV18	CASSPPAGPGEQYF
TRBV10-1	CASSETRDSRGTQYF
TRBV5-5	CASSSLTNYGYTF
TRBV5-4	CASSFAREVVYGYTF
TRBV6-1	CASRSGTGGYEQYF